The clone carrying this T cell receptor (beta chain) was picked up a small number of times. The record originates from a study of T cells after yellow fever vaccination. The germline CDR1 and CDR2 sequences are SGHRS and YFSETQ. V lost 1 base, J lost 9 bases, and 11 bases lay in between. CDR3 length: 12 residues. In TCRdb, the 5' RACE reads were re-called with MiXCR into one record per CDR3 protein. The sample has 620,000 or so distinct CDR3 sequences, about a sixth seen once. The source is a man in his late teens or twenties who received the YFV17D yellow fever vaccine. This sequence joins TRBV5-1 and TRBJ2-7, with D hard to call. The sample in question was PBMCs, obtained more than 4 days after the first yellow fever vaccination. Here the CDR3 reads CASSLQDDRQYF. CDR3 sequence (DNA): TGCGCCAGCAGCTTGCAGGACGATCGGCAGTACTTC.